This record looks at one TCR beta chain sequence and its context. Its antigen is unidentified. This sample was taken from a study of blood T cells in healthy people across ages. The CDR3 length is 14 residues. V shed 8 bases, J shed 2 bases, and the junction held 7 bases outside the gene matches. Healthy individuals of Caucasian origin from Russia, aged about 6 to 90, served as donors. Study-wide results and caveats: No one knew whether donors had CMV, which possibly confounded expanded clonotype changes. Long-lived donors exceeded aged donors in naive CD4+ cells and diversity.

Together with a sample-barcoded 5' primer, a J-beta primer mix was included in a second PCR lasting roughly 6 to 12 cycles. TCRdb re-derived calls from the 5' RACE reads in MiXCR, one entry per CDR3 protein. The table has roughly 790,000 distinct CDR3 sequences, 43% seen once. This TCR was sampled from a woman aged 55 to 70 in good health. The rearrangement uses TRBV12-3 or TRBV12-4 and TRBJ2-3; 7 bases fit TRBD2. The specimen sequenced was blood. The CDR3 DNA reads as TGTGCCAGCCGGGACTATGCACACACAGATACGCAGTATTTT. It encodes CASRDYAHTDTQYF.